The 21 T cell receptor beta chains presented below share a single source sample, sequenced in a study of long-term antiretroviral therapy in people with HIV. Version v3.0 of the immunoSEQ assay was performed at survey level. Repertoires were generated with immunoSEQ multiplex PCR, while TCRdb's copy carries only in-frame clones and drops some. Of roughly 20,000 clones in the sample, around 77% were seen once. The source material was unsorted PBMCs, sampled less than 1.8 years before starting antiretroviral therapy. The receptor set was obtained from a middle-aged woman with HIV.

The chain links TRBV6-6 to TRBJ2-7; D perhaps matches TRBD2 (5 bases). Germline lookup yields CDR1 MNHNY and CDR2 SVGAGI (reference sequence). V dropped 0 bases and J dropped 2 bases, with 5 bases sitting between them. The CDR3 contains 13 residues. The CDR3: CASSYSRAYEQYF. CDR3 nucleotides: TGTGCCAGCAGTTACTCGAGGGCCTACGAGCAGTACTTC.

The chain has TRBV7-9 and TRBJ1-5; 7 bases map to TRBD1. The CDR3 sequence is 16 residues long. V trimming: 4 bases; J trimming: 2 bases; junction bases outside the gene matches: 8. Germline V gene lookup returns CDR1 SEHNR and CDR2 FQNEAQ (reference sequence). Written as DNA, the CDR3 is TGTGCCAGCAGCTCCGATCACAGGGGCCGCAATCAGCCCCAGCATTTT. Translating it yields CASSSDHRGRNQPQHF.

CDR3 in DNA: TGTGCCAGCAGCCCTTGGACTAACCTCCTCAATGAGCAGTTCTTC. It yields the protein CASSPWTNLLNEQFF. V gene TRBV7-9 combines with J gene TRBJ2-1, with a weak D call TRBD2 (6 bases). V was trimmed by 5 bases and J by 6 bases, leaving 17 bases between them. Germline-derived CDR1 and CDR2 are SEHNR and FQNEAQ (reference sequence). The CDR3 extends over 15 amino acids. The full variable domain, in which reference TRBV7-9 and TRBJ2-1 provide the parts outside the CDR3, is DTGVSQNPRHKITKRGQNVTFRCDPISEHNRLYWYRQTLGQGPEFLTYFQNEAQLEKSRLLSDRFSAERPKGSFSTLEIQRTEQGDSAMYLCASSPWTNLLNEQFFGPGTRLTVL.

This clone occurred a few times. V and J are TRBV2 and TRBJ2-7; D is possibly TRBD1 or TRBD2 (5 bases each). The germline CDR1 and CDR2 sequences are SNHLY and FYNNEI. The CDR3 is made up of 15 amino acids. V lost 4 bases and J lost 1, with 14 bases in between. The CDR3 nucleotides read TGTGCCAGCAGTGTAGAGGGGATGGCTTCCTACGAGCAGTACTTC. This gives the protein CASSVEGMASYEQYF.

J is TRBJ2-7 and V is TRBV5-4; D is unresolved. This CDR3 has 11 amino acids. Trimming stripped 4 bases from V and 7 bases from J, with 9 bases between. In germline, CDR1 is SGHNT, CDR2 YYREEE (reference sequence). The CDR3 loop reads CASSARGEQYF. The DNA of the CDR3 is TGTGCCAGCAGCGCCCGCGGAGAGCAGTACTTC.

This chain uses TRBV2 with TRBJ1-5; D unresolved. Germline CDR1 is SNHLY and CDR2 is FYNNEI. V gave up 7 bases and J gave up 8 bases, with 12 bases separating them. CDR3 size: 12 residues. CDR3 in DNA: TGTGCCAGCACACCTGGGGAGGAGCCCCAGCATTTT. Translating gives CASTPGEEPQHF.

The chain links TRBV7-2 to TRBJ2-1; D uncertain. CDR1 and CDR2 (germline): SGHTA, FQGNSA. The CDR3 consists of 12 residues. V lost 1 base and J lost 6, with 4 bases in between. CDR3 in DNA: TGTGCCAGCAGCTTAGAAGTCAATGAGCAGTTCTTC. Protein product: CASSLEVNEQFF.

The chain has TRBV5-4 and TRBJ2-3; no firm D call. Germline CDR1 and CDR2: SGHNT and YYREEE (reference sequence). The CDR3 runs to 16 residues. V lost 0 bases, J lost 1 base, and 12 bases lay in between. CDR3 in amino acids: CASSLVGSRGTDTQYF. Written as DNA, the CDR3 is TGTGCCAGCAGCTTGGTCGGTAGCCGGGGCACAGATACGCAGTATTTT.

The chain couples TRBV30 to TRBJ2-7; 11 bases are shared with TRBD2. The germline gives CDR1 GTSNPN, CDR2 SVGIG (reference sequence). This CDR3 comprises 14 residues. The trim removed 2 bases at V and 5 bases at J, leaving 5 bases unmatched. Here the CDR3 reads CAWSLTSGSNEQYF. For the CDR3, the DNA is TGTGCCTGGAGTCTCACTAGCGGGAGTAACGAGCAGTACTTC.

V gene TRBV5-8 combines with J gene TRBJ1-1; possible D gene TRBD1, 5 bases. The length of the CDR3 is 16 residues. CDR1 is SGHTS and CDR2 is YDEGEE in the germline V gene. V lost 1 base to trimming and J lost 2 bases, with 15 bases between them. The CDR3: CASSLRVIDRNTEAFF. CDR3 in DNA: TGTGCCAGCAGCTTGCGGGTCATAGACAGAAACACTGAAGCTTTCTTT.

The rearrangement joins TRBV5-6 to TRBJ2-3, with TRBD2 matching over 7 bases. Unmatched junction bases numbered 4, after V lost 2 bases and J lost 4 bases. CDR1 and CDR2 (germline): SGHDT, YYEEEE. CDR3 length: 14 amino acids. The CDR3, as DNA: TGTGCCAGCAGCTTAGCGGGATCCCCAGATACGCAGTATTTT. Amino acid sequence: CASSLAGSPDTQYF. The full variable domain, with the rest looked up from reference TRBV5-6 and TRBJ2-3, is DAGVTQSPTHLIKTRGQQVTLRCSPKSGHDTVSWYQQALGQGPQFIFQYYEEEERQRGNFPDRFSGHQFPNYSSELNVNALLLGDSALYLCASSLAGSPDTQYFGPGTRLTVL.

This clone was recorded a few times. The DNA for the CDR3 is TGTGCCAGCAGTGGATTAACAACAGGGGTAGCTAACTATGGCTACACCTTC. This translates into CASSGLTTGVANYGYTF. The gene calls are TRBV6-1 and TRBJ1-2, with 7 bases lining up with TRBD1. The V gene's germline CDR1 is MNHNS and CDR2 SASEGT. The CDR3 totals 17 residues. The ends lost 4 bases at V and 0 bases at J; junction bases unmatched: 11.

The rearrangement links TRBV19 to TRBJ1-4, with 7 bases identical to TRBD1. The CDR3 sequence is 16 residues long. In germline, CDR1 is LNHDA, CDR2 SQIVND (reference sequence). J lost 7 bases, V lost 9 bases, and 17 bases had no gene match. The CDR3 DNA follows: TGTGCCAGCATGACGACCCCGGGACAGAGGAGTGAAAAACTGTTTTTT. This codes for CASMTTPGQRSEKLFF.

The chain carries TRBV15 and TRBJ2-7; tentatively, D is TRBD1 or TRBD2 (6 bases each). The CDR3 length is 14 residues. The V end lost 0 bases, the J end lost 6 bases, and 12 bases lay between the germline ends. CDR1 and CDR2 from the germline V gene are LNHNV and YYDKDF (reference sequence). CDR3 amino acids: CATSRDRGLVEQYF. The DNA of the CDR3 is TGTGCCACCAGCAGAGATCGGGGGCTAGTCGAGCAGTACTTC.

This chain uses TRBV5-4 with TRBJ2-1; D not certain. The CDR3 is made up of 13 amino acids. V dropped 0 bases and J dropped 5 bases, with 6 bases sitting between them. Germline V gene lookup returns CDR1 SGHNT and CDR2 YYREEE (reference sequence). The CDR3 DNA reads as TGTGCCAGCAGCTTGGTGGCAAACAATGAGCAGTTCTTC. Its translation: CASSLVANNEQFF. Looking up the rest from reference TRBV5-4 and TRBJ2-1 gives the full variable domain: ETGVTQSPTHLIKTRGQQVTLRCSSQSGHNTVSWYQQALGQGPQFIFQYYREEENGRGNFPPRFSGLQFPNYSSELNVNALELDDSALYLCASSLVANNEQFFGPGTRLTVL.

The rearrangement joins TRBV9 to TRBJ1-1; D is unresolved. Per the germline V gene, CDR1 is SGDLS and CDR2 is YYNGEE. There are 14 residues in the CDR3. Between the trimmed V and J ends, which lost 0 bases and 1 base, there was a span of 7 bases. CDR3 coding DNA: TGTGCCAGCAGCGTAGGTCCAGGGAACACTGAAGCTTTCTTT. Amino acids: CASSVGPGNTEAFF. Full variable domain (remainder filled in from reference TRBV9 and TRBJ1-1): DSGVTQTPKHLITATGQRVTLRCSPRSGDLSVYWYQQSLDQGLQFLIQYYNGEERAKGNILERFSAQQFPDLHSELNLSSLELGDSALYFCASSVGPGNTEAFFGQGTRLTVV.

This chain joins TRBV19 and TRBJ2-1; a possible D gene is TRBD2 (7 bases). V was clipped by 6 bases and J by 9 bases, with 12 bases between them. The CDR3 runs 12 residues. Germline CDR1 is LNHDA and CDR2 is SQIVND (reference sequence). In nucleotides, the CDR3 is TGTGCCAGTAGGTCGGGGGGCAGTGAGCAGTTCTTC. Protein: CASRSGGSEQFF.

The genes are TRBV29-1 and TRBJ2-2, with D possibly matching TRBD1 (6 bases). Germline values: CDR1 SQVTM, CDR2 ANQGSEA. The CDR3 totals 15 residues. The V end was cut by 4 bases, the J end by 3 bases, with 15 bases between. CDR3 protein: CSVVGLGADTGELFF. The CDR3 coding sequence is TGCAGCGTTGTAGGTCTGGGGGCGGACACCGGGGAGCTGTTTTTT.

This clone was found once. Here the CDR3 DNA reads TGTGCCAGCAGTGTCTATCCTGTCAGGGTTGCTGAAGCTTTCTTT. It encodes CASSVYPVRVAEAFF. The chain links TRBV2 to TRBJ1-1; D might be TRBD1 (5 bases). This CDR3 contains 15 residues. Germline lookup yields CDR1 SNHLY and CDR2 FYNNEI. The V end was cut by 4 bases, the J end by 6 bases, with 18 bases between.

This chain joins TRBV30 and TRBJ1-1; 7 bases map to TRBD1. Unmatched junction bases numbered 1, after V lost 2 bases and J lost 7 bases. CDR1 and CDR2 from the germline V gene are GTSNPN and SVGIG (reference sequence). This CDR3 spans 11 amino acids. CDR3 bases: TGTGCCTGGAGTTGGACAGGTGAAGCTTTCTTT. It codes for CAWSWTGEAFF.

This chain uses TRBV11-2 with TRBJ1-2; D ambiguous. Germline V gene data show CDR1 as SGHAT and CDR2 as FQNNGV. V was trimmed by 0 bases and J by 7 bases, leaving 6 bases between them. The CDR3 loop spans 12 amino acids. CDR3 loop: CASSLDLAGYTF. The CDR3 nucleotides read TGTGCCAGCAGCTTAGATTTAGCTGGCTACACCTTC.